These 3 T cell receptor beta chains were all obtained from the same sample, sequenced in a study of tissue T cells after allogeneic stem cell transplantation. Data came from immunoSEQ multiplex PCR; TCRdb stores just in-frame clones and leaves some out. Of roughly 5,300 clones in the sample, under 65% are singletons; the top ten hold 7.5% to 9.5%. The time point: mouse harvest day 7 after allogeneic transplant. The graft held 10^6 splenic CD5+ T cells and 10^7 T-cell-depleted bone marrow cells. The sequencing input was gut tissue. These receptors came from a female BALB/c mouse given C57BL/6 T cells with graft-versus-host disease after an allogeneic hematopoietic cell transplant.

Regarding this clone: Gene labels here are mouse ones. The covered CDR3 bases are TGTGCCAGCAGCAGGACTGGGGGGGCGCGGGAACAGTAC. Translating it yields CASSRTGGAREQY. The entire CDR3 protein is CASSRTGGAREQYF. V gene TRBV19 combines with J gene TRBJ2-7, with 13 bases fitting TRBD2. From the germline J gene comes the end of the CDR3, since the read stops 1 residue before it. The CDR3 sequence is 14 residues long. Unmatched junction bases numbered 6, after V lost 5 bases and J lost 7 bases. The V gene's germline CDR1 is FNHDT and CDR2 SITEND (reference sequence).

Concerning this clone itself: Genes and germline come from the mouse. The CDR3 is cut off 1 residue early in the read; its end comes from the germline J gene. The genes are TRBV3 and TRBJ2-7; 7 bases are a match to TRBD2. Looked up from germline, CDR1 is SNHLY and CDR2 is FYNGKV (reference sequence). V lost 2 bases and J lost 1; bases outside the gene matches: 2. This CDR3 spans 14 amino acids. The sequenced part of the CDR3 DNA is TGTGCCAGCAGCTTATCTGGGGGTTCCTATGAACAGTAC. The encoded protein is CASSLSGGSYEQY. The complete CDR3 reads CASSLSGGSYEQYF. Full variable domain (rest looked up from reference TRBV3 and TRBJ2-7): GPKVLQIPSHQIIDMGQMVTLNCDPVSNHLYFYWYKQILGQQMEFLVNFYNGKVMEKSKLFKDQFSVERPDGSYFTLKIQPTALEDSAVYFCASSLSGGSYEQYFGPGTRLTVL.

As regards this clone: Gene names refer to mouse genes. Read coverage stops 1 residue before the CDR3 terminus; the germline J gene supplies the remainder. The chain uses TRBV31 and TRBJ2-7; 9 bases match TRBD2. The CDR3 loop spans 14 amino acids. The V gene end was trimmed by 0 bases and the J gene end by 3 bases; junction bases not matched to a gene: 3. The germline CDR1 and CDR2 sequences are GKSSPN and SITVG. The part of the CDR3 DNA that was read is TGTGCCTGGAGTCTTCCGGGACTGGGCTATGAACAGTAC. It yields the protein CAWSLPGLGYEQY. The whole CDR3 region reads CAWSLPGLGYEQYF.